This T cell receptor (beta chain) was retrieved from a study of blood T cell repertoires in COVID-19. About the study: Samples representing acute and convalescent COVID-19 were sourced from the United States, Italy and Spain. PBMCs, B-cell-depleted T cells, or T cells provided the cDNA or gDNA that made up the material.

In the original workflow: Reference gene primer amplification gave nucleated cell count estimates. TCRdb keeps only in-frame clones here, not all; method: immunoSEQ multiplex PCR. V and J calls and clone size are those listed in that table; D and trimming were worked out from the DNA. Of 250,000 to 300,000 clones listed, around 89% are singletons. The CDR3 runs to 11 residues. Germline-derived CDR1 and CDR2 are LNHDA and SQIVND (reference sequence). V lost 4 bases, J lost 6 bases, and 7 bases lay in between. This clone was observed a single time. The V call is TRBV19, the J call TRBJ2-7; D remains ambiguous. This receptor was obtained from a man aged 35 to 55 with acute or convalescent COVID-19. The specimen sequenced was peripheral blood. CDR3 loop: CASSTFGEQYF. In DNA, the CDR3 is TGTGCCAGTAGTACCTTCGGCGAGCAGTACTTC.